This is a list of T cell receptor beta chains from one sample in a study of beta chain features in type 1 diabetes. Only in-frame clones appear in the TCRdb table, and some are missing; sequencing was by immunoSEQ multiplex PCR. The profile shows under 350,000 clones, approximately 15% of them singletons. The sample comprised naive CD4+ T cells from blood. The receptors were sampled from a man aged 25-45 years with type 1 diabetes. Each CDR3 is given with its conserved first and last residue. Each record gives: D gene, J gene, clone size, V gene, CDR3 protein, CDR3 DNA. The D gene is left open where the match is weak. Expanded clones get a size class; other rows say once, few or many, or leave the size out.

D: NA
J: TRBJ2-3
size: few
V: TRBV14
CDR3: CASSQGTLRDTQYF
DNA: TGTGCCAGCAGCCAAGGCACTTTACGAGATACGCAGTATTTT

D: TRBD2
J: TRBJ2-2
size: NA
V: TRBV2
CDR3: CASSGVGGYTGELFF
DNA: TGTGCCAGCAGTGGAGTGGGGGGGTACACCGGGGAGCTGTTTTTT

D: TRBD1
J: TRBJ2-7
size: NA
V: TRBV5-1
CDR3: CASSQGADYEQYF
DNA: TGCGCCAGCAGCCAGGGGGCCGACTACGAGCAGTACTTC

D: NA
J: TRBJ2-1
size: few
V: TRBV7-3
CDR3: CASSPTTSYNEQFF
DNA: TGTGCCAGCAGTCCCACTACCTCCTACAATGAGCAGTTCTTC

D: NA
J: TRBJ2-7
size: NA
V: TRBV5-1
CDR3: CASSLAGMDYEQYF
DNA: TGCGCCAGCAGCTTGGCCGGGATGGACTACGAGCAGTACTTC

D: NA
J: TRBJ1-4
size: NA
V: TRBV4-1
CDR3: CASSQGPGGLFF
DNA: TGCGCCAGCAGCCAAGGACCCGGAGGACTGTTTTTT

D: TRBD2
J: TRBJ2-5
size: NA
V: TRBV19
CDR3: CASSKTSGWETQYF
DNA: TGTGCCAGTAGTAAGACTAGCGGGTGGGAGACCCAGTACTTC

D: NA
J: TRBJ2-5
size: few
V: TRBV9
CDR3: CASNVGTLGETQYF
DNA: TGTGCCAGCAACGTAGGGACTTTGGGGGAGACCCAGTACTTC

D: NA
J: TRBJ2-3
size: NA
V: TRBV27
CDR3: CASSLRGWTDTQYF
DNA: TGTGCCAGCAGTTTGCGGGGTTGGACAGATACGCAGTATTTT

D: TRBD2
J: TRBJ2-1
size: few
V: TRBV7-8
CDR3: CASSSPGLAGVDEQFF
DNA: TGTGCCAGCAGCTCGCCGGGACTAGCGGGAGTGGATGAGCAGTTCTTC

D: NA
J: TRBJ2-1
size: few
V: TRBV9
CDR3: CASSVGASDYNEQFF
DNA: TGTGCCAGCAGCGTAGGGGCTAGCGATTACAATGAGCAGTTCTTC

D: NA
J: TRBJ2-3
size: few
V: TRBV6-1
CDR3: CASSESGEGTQYF
DNA: TGTGCCAGCAGTGAAAGCGGCGAGGGTACGCAGTATTTT

D: TRBD2
J: TRBJ2-3
size: NA
V: TRBV27
CDR3: CASTDRGRGTQYF
DNA: TGTGCCAGCACAGACCGAGGGAGGGGTACGCAGTATTTT

D: NA
J: TRBJ1-1
size: NA
V: TRBV7-9
CDR3: CASSYTGSEAFF
DNA: TGTGCCAGCAGCTATACAGGGTCTGAAGCTTTCTTT

D: NA
J: TRBJ2-3
size: NA
V: TRBV10-3
CDR3: CASPDFPRTDTQYF
DNA: TGTGCCTCACCGGACTTTCCGAGGACAGATACGCAGTATTTT

D: NA
J: TRBJ2-7
size: NA
V: TRBV5-8
CDR3: CASSPRPARGQYF
DNA: TGTGCCAGCAGCCCCCGACCCGCAAGAGGGCAGTACTTC

D: TRBD2
J: TRBJ2-3
size: few
V: TRBV19
CDR3: CASSRLAWQTDTQYF
DNA: TGTGCCAGTAGTCGACTAGCCTGGCAGACAGATACGCAGTATTTT

D: TRBD1
J: TRBJ1-1
size: NA
V: TRBV10-3
CDR3: CAISGDRAFTEAFF
DNA: TGTGCCATCAGTGGGGACAGGGCGTTCACTGAAGCTTTCTTT

D: NA
J: TRBJ2-7
size: NA
V: TRBV7-2
CDR3: CASSLGLLEQYF
DNA: TGTGCCAGCAGCTTAGGGCTCCTCGAGCAGTACTTC

D: NA
J: TRBJ2-3
size: NA
V: TRBV7-2
CDR3: CASSPRPVSTDTQYF
DNA: TGTGCCAGCAGCCCCCGTCCCGTTTCCACAGATACGCAGTATTTT

D: TRBD1
J: TRBJ2-1
size: few
V: TRBV7-9
CDR3: CASSLVPGQTYNEQFF
DNA: TGTGCCAGCAGCTTAGTACCGGGACAGACTTACAATGAGCAGTTCTTC

D: TRBD1
J: TRBJ2-7
size: NA
V: TRBV4-1
CDR3: CASSPGQAKSVSYEQYF
DNA: TGCGCCAGCAGCCCGGGACAGGCCAAGTCCGTCTCCTACGAGCAGTACTTC

D: TRBD1
J: TRBJ2-1
size: NA
V: TRBV28
CDR3: CASRPAGTGGLIAEQFF
DNA: TGTGCCAGCAGACCTGCCGGGACAGGGGGTTTGATTGCTGAGCAGTTCTTC

D: NA
J: TRBJ2-1
size: NA
V: TRBV10-3
CDR3: CAISEWESSDEQFF
DNA: TGTGCCATCAGTGAATGGGAGAGTAGCGATGAGCAGTTCTTC

D: NA
J: TRBJ2-3
size: few
V: TRBV5-1
CDR3: CASSPGQTEDTQYF
DNA: TGCGCCAGCAGCCCGGGACAAACGGAAGATACGCAGTATTTT

D: NA
J: TRBJ1-3
size: few
V: TRBV30
CDR3: CAWSGTSGNTIYF
DNA: TGTGCCTGGAGTGGGACTAGTGGAAACACCATATATTTT

D: NA
J: TRBJ1-5
size: NA
V: TRBV25-1
CDR3: CASSKGGNQPQHF
DNA: TGTGCCAGCAGTAAGGGGGGCAATCAGCCCCAGCATTTT

D: NA
J: TRBJ2-1
size: few
V: TRBV9
CDR3: CASSVQGNSYNEQFF
DNA: TGTGCCAGCAGCGTACAGGGCAACTCCTACAATGAGCAGTTCTTC

D: NA
J: TRBJ2-7
size: few
V: TRBV14
CDR3: CASSRPGGYEQYF
DNA: TGTGCCAGCAGCCGTCCCGGAGGGTACGAGCAGTACTTC

D: TRBD2
J: TRBJ2-7
size: few
V: TRBV6-5
CDR3: CASSYSGTSSYEQYF
DNA: TGTGCCAGCAGTTACTCCGGGACTAGCTCCTACGAGCAGTACTTC

D: TRBD2
J: TRBJ2-1
size: few
V: TRBV5-1
CDR3: CASSSLAGAYNEQFF
DNA: TGCGCCAGCAGCTCCCTAGCGGGGGCTTACAATGAGCAGTTCTTC

D: NA
J: TRBJ1-2
size: NA
V: TRBV27
CDR3: CASGREEDYGYTF
DNA: TGTGCCAGTGGGAGGGAGGAGGACTATGGCTACACCTTC

D: NA
J: TRBJ1-1
size: NA
V: TRBV2
CDR3: CASTPRESDTEAFF
DNA: TGTGCCAGCACCCCTCGGGAAAGTGACACTGAAGCTTTCTTT

D: NA
J: TRBJ2-2
size: NA
V: TRBV7-9
CDR3: CASSLATAPATGELFF
DNA: TGTGCCAGCAGCTTAGCCACAGCCCCTGCCACCGGGGAGCTGTTTTTT

D: TRBD2
J: TRBJ2-1
size: few
V: TRBV7-9
CDR3: CASSSGLAGVIEQFF
DNA: TGTGCCAGCAGCTCGGGACTAGCGGGAGTTATTGAGCAGTTCTTC

D: NA
J: TRBJ2-7
size: NA
V: TRBV9
CDR3: CASSAGPAEPYEQYF
DNA: TGTGCCAGCAGCGCCGGCCCCGCGGAACCCTACGAGCAGTACTTC

D: NA
J: TRBJ1-5
size: NA
V: TRBV18
CDR3: CASSPGLNQPQHF
DNA: TGTGCCAGCTCCCCCGGGTTGAATCAGCCCCAGCATTTT

D: TRBD2
J: TRBJ2-7
size: NA
V: TRBV19
CDR3: CAVSARDITGLAVYEQYF
DNA: TGTGCCGTCAGCGCCCGGGACATTACCGGACTAGCGGTTTACGAGCAGTACTTC

D: TRBD2
J: TRBJ2-3
size: few
V: TRBV28
CDR3: CASRRGMVDTQYF
DNA: TGTGCCAGCAGGCGGGGGATGGTAGATACGCAGTATTTT

D: TRBD1
J: TRBJ2-5
size: NA
V: TRBV5-1
CDR3: CASSLLGTEQETQYF
DNA: TGCGCCAGCAGCTTGCTTGGGACAGAACAAGAGACCCAGTACTTC

D: TRBD2
J: TRBJ2-4
size: NA
V: TRBV28
CDR3: CASSFRLAGGPRDIQYF
DNA: TGTGCCAGCAGTTTTCGCCTAGCGGGAGGGCCTCGTGACATTCAGTACTTC

D: NA
J: TRBJ1-1
size: NA
V: TRBV28
CDR3: CASSPRARTTEAFF
DNA: TGTGCCAGCAGTCCAAGAGCGCGCACCACTGAAGCTTTCTTT

D: NA
J: TRBJ2-3
size: NA
V: TRBV5-6
CDR3: CASSLGTSTDTQYF
DNA: TGTGCCAGCAGCTTGGGAACTAGCACAGATACGCAGTATTTT

D: TRBD1
J: TRBJ1-2
size: few
V: TRBV2
CDR3: CASSEEAGGTYGYTF
DNA: TGTGCCAGCAGTGAAGAGGCAGGGGGGACCTATGGCTACACCTTC

D: NA
J: TRBJ2-7
size: NA
V: TRBV20-1
CDR3: CSAPKIYEQYF
DNA: TGCAGTGCTCCCAAAATCTACGAGCAGTACTTC

D: NA
J: TRBJ1-2
size: few
V: TRBV28
CDR3: CASRTQSAFGGYTF
DNA: TGTGCCAGCAGGACACAATCCGCATTCGGAGGCTACACCTTC

D: TRBD1
J: TRBJ1-4
size: few
V: TRBV7-2
CDR3: CASSLTTGAGEKLFF
DNA: TGTGCCAGCAGCTTAACCACAGGGGCGGGAGAAAAACTGTTTTTT

D: TRBD2
J: TRBJ2-1
size: NA
V: TRBV9
CDR3: CASSVSGLAGVEQFF
DNA: TGTGCCAGCAGCGTTTCGGGACTAGCGGGAGTTGAGCAGTTCTTC

D: TRBD2
J: TRBJ2-7
size: few
V: TRBV27
CDR3: CASSFKTSGSHEQYF
DNA: TGTGCCAGCAGTTTCAAGACTAGCGGGAGCCACGAGCAGTACTTC

D: TRBD1
J: TRBJ1-1
size: few
V: TRBV7-3
CDR3: CASSTRQGNTEAFF
DNA: TGTGCCAGCAGCACGAGACAGGGGAACACTGAAGCTTTCTTT

D: NA
J: TRBJ1-5
size: NA
V: TRBV7-2
CDR3: CASSLGYYSNQPQHF
DNA: TGTGCCAGCAGCTTAGGGTACTATAGCAATCAGCCCCAGCATTTT

D: TRBD1
J: TRBJ2-7
size: few
V: TRBV5-1
CDR3: CASSSQGAIYEQYF
DNA: TGCGCCAGCAGCTCACAGGGGGCGATCTACGAGCAGTACTTC

D: TRBD2
J: TRBJ2-1
size: few
V: TRBV5-4
CDR3: CASSSQAGSLGNEQFF
DNA: TGTGCCAGCAGCTCACAAGCGGGGTCTCTTGGGAATGAGCAGTTCTTC

D: TRBD2
J: TRBJ2-2
size: NA
V: TRBV2
CDR3: CASRGTSGRTGELFF
DNA: TGTGCCAGCAGGGGGACTAGCGGGAGAACCGGGGAGCTGTTTTTT

D: TRBD2
J: TRBJ2-1
size: NA
V: TRBV30
CDR3: CACVLLAGSYNEQFF
DNA: TGTGCCTGTGTCCTACTAGCGGGGTCCTACAATGAGCAGTTCTTC

D: NA
J: TRBJ2-7
size: few
V: TRBV28
CDR3: CASIQSDTHSYEQYF
DNA: TGTGCCAGCATCCAATCTGACACCCACTCCTACGAGCAGTACTTC

D: NA
J: TRBJ1-2
size: few
V: TRBV7-3
CDR3: CASSYQGDGYTF
DNA: TGTGCCAGCAGCTATCAAGGGGATGGCTACACCTTC